The 19 T cell receptor beta chains below were found in one sample sequenced in a study of blood T cell repertoires in COVID-19. Profiling relied on immunoSEQ multiplex PCR, and the TCRdb table lists in-frame clones only, not all of them. The data contain roughly 340,000 clones, 85% to 90% of them seen just once; the ten biggest clones take up roughly 1%. Sequenced input: PBMCs or T cells enriched from blood (not recorded which). These receptors originate from a man aged 18 to 30 who had recovered from COVID-19.

This chain links TRBV3-1 (or the pseudogene TRBV3-2) with TRBJ1-6; TRBD1 matches 10 bases. Germline V gene data show CDR1 as LGHDT and CDR2 as YNNKEL (reference sequence). Losses at the gene ends were 3 bases for V and 9 bases for J; bases not matched to a gene: 2. This CDR3 is 14 amino acids long. CDR3 sequence: CASSHGTGASPLHF. In nucleotides, the CDR3 is TGTGCCAGCAGCCACGGGACAGGGGCTTCACCCCTCCACTTT.

V usage is TRBV7-7 and J usage is TRBJ2-1, with a tentative D call TRBD1 (5 bases). Trimming shortened V by 5 bases and J by 0 bases, and 14 bases separated the two germline ends. Germline lookup yields CDR1 SSHAT and CDR2 FNYEAQ (reference sequence). There are 16 residues in the CDR3. CDR3 DNA: TGTGCCAGCAGCCAATCCTACAGGAGCTCCTACAATGAGCAGTTCTTC. Protein product: CASSQSYRSSYNEQFF.

The chain has TRBV10-3 and TRBJ1-6; D might be TRBD1 (5 bases). The CDR3 extends over 13 amino acids. CDR1 and CDR2 from the germline V gene are ENHRY and SYGVKD. With 8 bases removed from V and 7 bases from J, the gap between germline ends came to 12 bases. Written as DNA, the CDR3 is TGTGCCATCGGTGCAGGGAACAATTCACCCCTCCACTTT. Its protein is CAIGAGNNSPLHF.

The rearrangement uses TRBV6-2 or TRBV6-3 and TRBJ2-1, with a possible D match to TRBD1 (7 bases). The V gene lost 6 bases and the J gene lost 8 bases, with 26 bases spanning the gap. Germline V CDR1 and CDR2: MNHEY, SVGEGT. The CDR3 totals 17 residues. DNA of the CDR3: TGTGCCAGCAGCCACCTTCTTGGGGCAGGGGGGATCGATGAGCAGTTCTTC. Amino acid sequence: CASSHLLGAGGIDEQFF.

This clone was counted between two and nine times. V and J are TRBV5-4 and TRBJ1-3; the D is unclear. CDR3 length: 17 residues. V lost 4 bases and J lost 0, with 17 bases in between. Germline V gives CDR1 SGHNT, CDR2 YYREEE (reference sequence). The CDR3 nucleotides read TGTGCCAGCAGCGCAGCCCCTCATGACTCCTCTGGAAACACCATATATTTT. Its protein is CASSAAPHDSSGNTIYF.

The CDR3 bases are TGTGCCAGTATCTACCCCAGGGAGGGATTCACAGATACGCAGTATTTT. Its translation is CASIYPREGFTDTQYF. The chain recombines TRBV19 with TRBJ2-3, with 7 bases lining up with TRBD2. The V gene end was trimmed by 7 bases and the J gene end by 2 bases; junction bases not matched to a gene: 12. This CDR3 is built from 16 residues. Germline V gene sequence: CDR1 LNHDA, CDR2 SQIVND (reference sequence). Based on the CDR3 plus reference TRBV19 and TRBJ2-3, the full variable domain is DGGITQSPKYLFRKEGQNVTLSCEQNLNHDAMYWYRQDPGQGLRLIYYSQIVNDFQKGDIAEGYSVSREKKESFPLTVTSAQKNPTAFYLCASIYPREGFTDTQYFGPGTRLTVL.

V gene TRBV7-9 combines with J gene TRBJ2-3, with TRBD1 identical over 9 bases. Germline CDR1 reads SEHNR; CDR2 reads FQNEAQ (reference sequence). CDR3 size: 17 residues. Losses at the gene ends were 6 bases for V and 2 bases for J; bases not matched to a gene: 12. The CDR3 region has the DNA TGTGCCAGCAGTTTATACGCCGGGACAGGGTTCACAGATACGCAGTATTTT. Translated, it gives CASSLYAGTGFTDTQYF.

This chain joins TRBV5-8 and TRBJ1-6; 7 bases match TRBD1. After removal of 4 bases from V and 6 bases from J, the junction contained 4 bases not matched to a gene. The CDR3 length is 14 residues. CDR1 and CDR2 (germline): SGHTS, YDEGEE. This CDR3 is CASSNRDSNSPLHF. CDR3 nucleotides: TGTGCCAGCAGCAACCGGGACAGTAATTCACCCCTCCACTTT. The entire variable domain, with the rest obtained from reference TRBV5-8 and TRBJ1-6, is as follows: EAGVTQSPTHLIKTRGQQATLRCSPISGHTSVYWYQQALGLGLQFLLWYDEGEERNRGNFPPRFSGRQFPNYSSELNVNALELEDSALYLCASSNRDSNSPLHFGNGTRLTVT.

The chain uses TRBV12-5 and TRBJ1-2, with TRBD1 matching over 10 bases. The germline V gene encodes CDR1 LGHNT and CDR2 FRNRAP. The CDR3 sequence is 14 residues long. Trimming at V came to 7 bases and at J to 8 bases, leaving 10 bases not matched to a gene. CDR3 protein: CASASGQGGIGYTF. The CDR3 DNA sequence: TGTGCTAGTGCTTCTGGACAGGGGGGAATCGGCTACACCTTC. Looking up the rest from reference TRBV12-5 and TRBJ1-2 gives the full variable domain: DARVTQTPRHKVTEMGQEVTMRCQPILGHNTVFWYRQTMMQGLELLAYFRNRAPLDDSGMPKDRFSAEMPDATLATLKIQPSEPRDSAVYFCASASGQGGIGYTFGSGTRLTVV.

The rearrangement joins TRBV5-1 to TRBJ2-1; TRBD2 agrees at 7 bases. The CDR3 runs 14 residues. V dropped 2 bases and J dropped 7; count of bases not matched to a gene: 6. The germline CDR1 and CDR2 sequences are SGHRS and YFSETQ. CDR3 region: CASSLGGTTNEQFF. The CDR3 nucleotides read TGCGCCAGCAGCTTAGGCGGGACTACAAATGAGCAGTTCTTC.

The chain uses TRBV19 and TRBJ2-2, with 7 nucleotides matching TRBD1. This CDR3 contains 14 residues. Germline V gives CDR1 LNHDA, CDR2 SQIVND (reference sequence). J gave up 3 bases and V 6 bases, and 4 bases lay outside the gene matches. The CDR3 loop reads CASRTTGYTGELFF. CDR3 DNA sequence: TGTGCCAGTAGAACGACAGGGTACACCGGGGAGCTGTTTTTT.

The chain uses TRBV28 and TRBJ1-6, with unresolved D. The V end lost 5 bases, the J end lost 10 bases, and 12 bases lay between the germline ends. Per the germline V gene, CDR1 is MDHEN and CDR2 is SYDVKM. The CDR3 length is 13 residues. The CDR3 region has the DNA TGTGCCAGCAGTAGAGGTGTAGGATCACCCCTCCACTTT. Protein sequence: CASSRGVGSPLHF.

The chain uses TRBV15 and TRBJ2-5; weak D call: TRBD1 (5 bases). Germline values: CDR1 LNHNV, CDR2 YYDKDF (reference sequence). Trimming left V 0 bases short and J 1 base short, with 12 bases between. The CDR3 is made up of 16 amino acids. CDR3 DNA: TGTGCCACCAGCAGAGAACTGACAGCCTCCCAAGAGACCCAGTACTTC. It yields the protein CATSRELTASQETQYF.

The chain employs TRBV3-1 (or the pseudogene TRBV3-2) and TRBJ1-5, with 7 bases fitting TRBD1. This CDR3 has 15 residues. Unmatched junction bases numbered 6, after V lost 2 bases and J lost 5 bases. Germline lookup yields CDR1 LGHDT and CDR2 YNNKEL (reference sequence). The CDR3 coding sequence is TGTGCCAGCAGCCAATGGGGACAGTTTGATCAGCCCCAGCATTTT. Encoded protein: CASSQWGQFDQPQHF.

The V and J genes are TRBV28 and TRBJ1-2; possibly TRBD1 for D (5 bases). Germline CDR1 MDHEN, CDR2 SYDVKM. The germline V and J ends were trimmed by 6 bases and 5 bases, with 19 bases remaining between them. CDR3 length equals 15 residues. As DNA, the CDR3 is TGTGCCAGCAGAATTATCGGGACGACTAGTTATGGCTACACCTTC. This sequence encodes CASRIIGTTSYGYTF.

This clone was counted a single time. The same CDR3 is also encoded by other DNA sequences in this sample. The chain is built from TRBV5-1 and TRBJ1-2, with D hard to call. Germline assignment: CDR1 SGHRS and CDR2 YFSETQ. This CDR3 is 14 amino acids long. The V and J ends lost 0 bases and 4 bases respectively, with 10 bases between them. CDR3 in amino acids: CASSLEGVSYGYTF. For the CDR3, the DNA is TGCGCCAGCAGCTTGGAGGGAGTCAGCTATGGCTACACCTTC. Full variable domain (missing parts from reference TRBV5-1 and TRBJ1-2): KAGVTQTPRYLIKTRGQQVTLSCSPISGHRSVSWYQQTPGQGLQFLFEYFSETQRNKGNFPGRFSGRQFSNSRSEMNVSTLELGDSALYLCASSLEGVSYGYTFGSGTRLTVV.

The chain employs TRBV4-2 and TRBJ2-2, with TRBD1 as a possible D gene (5 bases). V gave up 3 bases and J gave up 3 bases, with 11 bases separating them. This CDR3 is 15 amino acids long. Per germline, CDR1 LGHNA and CDR2 YNFKEQ. The CDR3 is CASSHGEGDTGELFF. The CDR3 bases are TGTGCCAGCAGCCATGGAGAAGGGGACACCGGGGAGCTGTTTTTT.

This chain links TRBV25-1 with TRBJ2-3; TRBD2 matches 10 bases. The trim removed 3 bases at V and 6 bases at J, leaving 12 bases unmatched. Germline CDR1 reads MGHDK; CDR2 reads SYGVNS. The CDR3 contains 17 residues. The CDR3, as DNA: TGTGCCAGCAGTGATCGCCCGGCTAGCGGGGGTTACGATACGCAGTATTTT. Translation: CASSDRPASGGYDTQYF.

The J gene is TRBJ1-4, the V gene TRBV7-9; 12 bases align to TRBD1. Germline values: CDR1 SEHNR, CDR2 FQNEAQ (reference sequence). The trim removed 5 bases at V and 4 bases at J, leaving 8 bases unmatched. The CDR3 has 17 residues. DNA for the CDR3: TGTGCCAGCAGCCGACCGGGACAGGGGGCTGGTAATGAAAAACTGTTTTTT. This codes for CASSRPGQGAGNEKLFF.